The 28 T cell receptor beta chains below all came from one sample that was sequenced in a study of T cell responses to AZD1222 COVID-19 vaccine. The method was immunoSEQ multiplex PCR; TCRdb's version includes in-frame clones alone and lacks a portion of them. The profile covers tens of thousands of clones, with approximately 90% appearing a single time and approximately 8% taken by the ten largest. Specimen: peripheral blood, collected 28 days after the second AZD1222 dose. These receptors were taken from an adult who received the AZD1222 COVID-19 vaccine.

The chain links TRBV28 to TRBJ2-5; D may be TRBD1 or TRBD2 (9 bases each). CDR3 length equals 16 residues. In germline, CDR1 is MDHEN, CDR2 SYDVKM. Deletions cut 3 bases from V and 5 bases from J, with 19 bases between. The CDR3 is CASSFLPSGTGETQYF. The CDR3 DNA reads TGTGCCAGCAGTTTTCTCCCTAGCGGGACAGGGGAGACCCAGTACTTC.

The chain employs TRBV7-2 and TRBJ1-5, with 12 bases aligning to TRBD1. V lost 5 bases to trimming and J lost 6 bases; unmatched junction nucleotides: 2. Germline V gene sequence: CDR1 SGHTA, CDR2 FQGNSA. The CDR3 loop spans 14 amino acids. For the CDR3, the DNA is TGTGCCAGCAGCAAGGGACAGGGGGCTCAGCCCCAGCATTTT. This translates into CASSKGQGAQPQHF.

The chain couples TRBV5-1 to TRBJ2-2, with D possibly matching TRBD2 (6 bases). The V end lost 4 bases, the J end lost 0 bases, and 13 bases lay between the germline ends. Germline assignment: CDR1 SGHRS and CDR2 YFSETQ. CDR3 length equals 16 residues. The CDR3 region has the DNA TGCGCCAGCAGCGAATCGACTAGGTCGAACACCGGGGAGCTGTTTTTT. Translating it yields CASSESTRSNTGELFF.

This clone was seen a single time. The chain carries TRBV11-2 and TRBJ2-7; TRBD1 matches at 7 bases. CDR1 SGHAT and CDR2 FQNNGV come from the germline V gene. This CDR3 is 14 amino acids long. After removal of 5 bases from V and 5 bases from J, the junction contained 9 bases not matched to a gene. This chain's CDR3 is CASSHNQGVHEQYF. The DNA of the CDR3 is TGTGCCAGCAGCCATAACCAGGGGGTTCACGAGCAGTACTTC.

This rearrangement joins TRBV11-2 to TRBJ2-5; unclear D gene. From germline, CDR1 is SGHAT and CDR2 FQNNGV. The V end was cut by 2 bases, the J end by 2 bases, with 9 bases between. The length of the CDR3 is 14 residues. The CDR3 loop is CASSLNGLQETQYF. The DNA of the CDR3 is TGTGCCAGCAGCTTAAACGGATTACAAGAGACCCAGTACTTC. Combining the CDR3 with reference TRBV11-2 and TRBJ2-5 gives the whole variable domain EAGVAQSPRYKIIEKRQSVAFWCNPISGHATLYWYQQILGQGPKLLIQFQNNGVVDDSQLPKDRFSAERLKGVDSTLKIQPAKLEDSAVYLCASSLNGLQETQYFGPGTRLLVL.

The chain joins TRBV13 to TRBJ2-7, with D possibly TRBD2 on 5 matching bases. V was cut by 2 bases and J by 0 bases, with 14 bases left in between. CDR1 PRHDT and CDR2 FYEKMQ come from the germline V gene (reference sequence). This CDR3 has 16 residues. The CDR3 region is CASSLYAAAHSYEQYF. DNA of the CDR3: TGTGCCAGCAGCTTATATGCAGCGGCCCACTCCTACGAGCAGTACTTC.

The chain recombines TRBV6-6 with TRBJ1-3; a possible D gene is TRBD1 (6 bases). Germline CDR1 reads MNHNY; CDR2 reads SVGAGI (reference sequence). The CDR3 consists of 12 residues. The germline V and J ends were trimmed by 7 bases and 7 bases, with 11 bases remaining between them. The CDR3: CASISQGNTIYF. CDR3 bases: TGTGCCAGCATCTCGCAGGGGAACACCATATATTTT.

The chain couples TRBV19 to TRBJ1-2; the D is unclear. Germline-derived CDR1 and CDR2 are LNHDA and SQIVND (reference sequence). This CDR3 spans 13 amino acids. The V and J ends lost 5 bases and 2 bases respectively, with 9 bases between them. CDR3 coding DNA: TGTGCCAGTAGTGGGGATTTGAACTATGGCTACACCTTC. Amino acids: CASSGDLNYGYTF.

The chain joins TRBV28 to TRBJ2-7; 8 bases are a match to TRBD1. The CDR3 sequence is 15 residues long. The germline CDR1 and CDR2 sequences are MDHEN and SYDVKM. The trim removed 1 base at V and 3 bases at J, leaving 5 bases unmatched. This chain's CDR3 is CASSLYGTGLYEQYF. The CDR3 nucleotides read TGTGCCAGCAGTTTATACGGGACAGGCCTCTACGAGCAGTACTTC.

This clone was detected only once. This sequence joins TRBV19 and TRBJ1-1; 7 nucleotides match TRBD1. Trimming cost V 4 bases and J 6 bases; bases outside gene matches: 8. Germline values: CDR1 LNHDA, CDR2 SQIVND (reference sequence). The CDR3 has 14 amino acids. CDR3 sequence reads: CASSSRQGDPEAFF. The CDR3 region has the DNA TGTGCCAGTAGTAGCCGACAGGGTGATCCTGAAGCTTTCTTT.

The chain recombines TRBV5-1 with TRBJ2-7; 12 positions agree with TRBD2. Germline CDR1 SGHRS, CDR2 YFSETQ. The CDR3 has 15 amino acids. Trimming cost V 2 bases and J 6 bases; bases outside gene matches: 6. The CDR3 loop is CASSFSSGRGGEQYF. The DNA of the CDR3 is TGCGCCAGCAGCTTTTCTAGCGGGAGGGGAGGCGAGCAGTACTTC.

Here the CDR3 DNA reads TGTGCCAGCACCTCTCCAGCGGGGCCCACAGATACGCAGTATTTT. This translates into CASTSPAGPTDTQYF. The chain joins TRBV27 to TRBJ2-3; 7 bases are a match to TRBD2. This CDR3 is built from 15 residues. Trimming took 7 bases from V and 2 from J; bases not matched to a gene: 9. Germline CDR1 is MNHEY and CDR2 is SMNVEV (reference sequence).

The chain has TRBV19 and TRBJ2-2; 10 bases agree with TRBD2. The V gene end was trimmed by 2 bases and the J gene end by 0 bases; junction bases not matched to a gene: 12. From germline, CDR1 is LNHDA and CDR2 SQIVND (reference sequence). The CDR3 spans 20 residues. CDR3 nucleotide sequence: TGTGCCAGTAGTATAAACATCGGACCAGCGGGAGGGCCGAACACCGGGGAGCTGTTTTTT. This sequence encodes CASSINIGPAGGPNTGELFF.

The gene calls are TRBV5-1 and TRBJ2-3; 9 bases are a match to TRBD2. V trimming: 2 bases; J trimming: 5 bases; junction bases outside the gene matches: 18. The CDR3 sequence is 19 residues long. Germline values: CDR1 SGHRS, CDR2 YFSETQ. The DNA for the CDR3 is TGCGCCAGCAGCTTCGGGGAGGTAGCGGGAGCGGGAGGAAGAGATACGCAGTATTTT. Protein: CASSFGEVAGAGGRDTQYF.

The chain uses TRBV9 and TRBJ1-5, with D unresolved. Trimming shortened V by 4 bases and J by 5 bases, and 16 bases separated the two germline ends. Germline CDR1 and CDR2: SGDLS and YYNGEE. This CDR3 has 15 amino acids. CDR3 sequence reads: CASSPRAAGDQPQHF. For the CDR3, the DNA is TGTGCCAGCAGCCCAAGGGCCGCCGGTGATCAGCCCCAGCATTTT.

CDR3 DNA sequence: TGTGCCAGCAGCTTATATCTTAACCAAGAGACCCAGTACTTC. It yields the protein CASSLYLNQETQYF. The V and J genes are TRBV7-9 and TRBJ2-5; D call uncertain. The CDR3 contains 14 residues. Germline lookup yields CDR1 SEHNR and CDR2 FQNEAQ (reference sequence). Deletions cut 2 bases from V and 0 bases from J, with 7 bases between.

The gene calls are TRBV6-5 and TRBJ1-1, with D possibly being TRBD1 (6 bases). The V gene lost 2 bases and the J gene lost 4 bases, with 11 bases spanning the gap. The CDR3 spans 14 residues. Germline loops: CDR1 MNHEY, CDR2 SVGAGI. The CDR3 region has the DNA TGTGCCAGCAGTTACAGGGGGTTGGGCACTGAAGCTTTCTTT. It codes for CASSYRGLGTEAFF.

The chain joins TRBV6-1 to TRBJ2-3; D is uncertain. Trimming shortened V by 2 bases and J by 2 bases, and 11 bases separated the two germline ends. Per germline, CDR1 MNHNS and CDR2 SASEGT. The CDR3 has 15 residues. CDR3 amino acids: CASSESADVTDTQYF. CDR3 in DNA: TGTGCCAGCAGTGAATCGGCAGATGTCACAGATACGCAGTATTTT.

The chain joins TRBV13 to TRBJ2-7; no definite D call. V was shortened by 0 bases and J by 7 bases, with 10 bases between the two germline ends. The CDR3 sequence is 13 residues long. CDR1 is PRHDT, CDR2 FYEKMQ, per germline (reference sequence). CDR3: CASSLGRAAEQYF. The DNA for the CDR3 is TGTGCCAGCAGCTTAGGTCGGGCTGCAGAGCAGTACTTC.

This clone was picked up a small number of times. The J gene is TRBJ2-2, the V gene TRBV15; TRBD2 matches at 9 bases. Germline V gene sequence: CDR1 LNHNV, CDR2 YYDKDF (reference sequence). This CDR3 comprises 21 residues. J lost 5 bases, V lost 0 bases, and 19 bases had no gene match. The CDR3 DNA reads TGTGCCACCAGCAGAGATTCATGGTCTGGCGGGAGGGCCGCAGAAACCGGGGAGCTGTTTTTT. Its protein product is CATSRDSWSGGRAAETGELFF.

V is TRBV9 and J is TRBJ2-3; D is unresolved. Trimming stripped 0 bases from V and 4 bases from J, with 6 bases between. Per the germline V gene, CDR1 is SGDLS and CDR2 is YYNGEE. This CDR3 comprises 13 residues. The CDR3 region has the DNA TGTGCCAGCAGCGTAGCTGGGGCAGATACGCAGTATTTT. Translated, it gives CASSVAGADTQYF.

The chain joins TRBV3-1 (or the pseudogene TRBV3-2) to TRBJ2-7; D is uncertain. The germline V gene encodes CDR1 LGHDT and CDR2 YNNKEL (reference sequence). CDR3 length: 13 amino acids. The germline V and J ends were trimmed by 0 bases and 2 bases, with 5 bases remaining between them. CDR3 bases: TGTGCCAGCAGCCAAGACGGAACCTACGAGCAGTACTTC. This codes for CASSQDGTYEQYF.

The CDR3 sequence: CAWSKATPNTEAFF. The DNA for the CDR3 is TGTGCCTGGAGTAAAGCTACACCAAACACTGAAGCTTTCTTT. The rearrangement links TRBV30 to TRBJ1-1; D gene unclear. From germline, CDR1 is GTSNPN and CDR2 SVGIG (reference sequence). The CDR3 is made up of 14 amino acids. V lost 2 bases to trimming and J lost 2 bases, with 12 bases between them.

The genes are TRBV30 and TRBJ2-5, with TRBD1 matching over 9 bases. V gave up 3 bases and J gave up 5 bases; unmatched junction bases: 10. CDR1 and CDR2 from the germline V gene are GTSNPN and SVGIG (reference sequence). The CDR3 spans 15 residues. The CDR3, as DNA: TGTGCCTGGAGGGACAGGGGATCTTTCTGGGAGACCCAGTACTTC. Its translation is CAWRDRGSFWETQYF.

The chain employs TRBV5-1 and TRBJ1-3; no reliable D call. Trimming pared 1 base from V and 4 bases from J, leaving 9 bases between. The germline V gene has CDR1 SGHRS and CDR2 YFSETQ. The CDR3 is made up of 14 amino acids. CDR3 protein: CASSLYSTGNTIYF. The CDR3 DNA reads TGCGCCAGCAGCTTGTACAGCACAGGAAACACCATATATTTT.

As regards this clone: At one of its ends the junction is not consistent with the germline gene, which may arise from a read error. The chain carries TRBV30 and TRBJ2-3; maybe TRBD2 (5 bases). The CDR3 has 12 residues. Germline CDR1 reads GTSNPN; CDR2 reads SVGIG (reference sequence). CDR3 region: CAWSVLTSVLDF. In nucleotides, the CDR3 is TGTGCCTGGAGTGTACTTACTAGTGTGTTGGATTTT.

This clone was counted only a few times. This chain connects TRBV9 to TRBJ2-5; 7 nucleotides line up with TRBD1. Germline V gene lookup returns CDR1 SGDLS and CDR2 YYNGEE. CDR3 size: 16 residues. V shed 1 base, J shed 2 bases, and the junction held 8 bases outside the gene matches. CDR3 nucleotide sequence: TGTGCCAGCAGCGTAAACCCCTCGACAGGGCAAGAGACCCAGTACTTC. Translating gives CASSVNPSTGQETQYF.

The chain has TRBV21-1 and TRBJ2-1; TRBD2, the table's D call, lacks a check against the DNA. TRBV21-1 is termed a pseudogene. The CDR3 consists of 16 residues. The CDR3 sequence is CASTPLWRNFYNEQFF. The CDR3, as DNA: TGTGCCAGCACCCCACTTTGGCGGAACTTCTACAATGAGCAGTTCTTC.